This TCR beta chain is from a study of blood T cell repertoires in COVID-19. Study as a whole: Sample material is recorded as cDNA or gDNA derived from T cells, B-cell-depleted T cells, or PBMCs.

The CDR3 sequence is 13 residues long. Germline CDR1 reads SGHRS; CDR2 reads YFSETQ. With V trimmed by 2 bases and J by 6 bases, 2 bases remained unmatched. Concerning this clone: This CDR3 is also generated by other DNA sequences in the sample.

Per the original data handling: For nucleated cells, counts were estimated from reference gene primer amplification. The protocol was immunoSEQ multiplex PCR, while the TCRdb copy is restricted to in-frame clones and leaves out a portion. V and J calls plus clone size are reproduced from that table; the DNA served to infer D and trimming. The sample holds 140,000 or so clones, roughly 88% seen once. The source is a woman between 45 and 65 years old with acute or convalescent COVID-19. The V call is TRBV5-1, the J call TRBJ1-2, with 9 bases identical to TRBD1. Sequencing input: peripheral blood. CDR3: CASSLGQGNGYTF. The CDR3 DNA follows: TGCGCCAGCAGCTTAGGACAGGGGAATGGCTACACCTTC.